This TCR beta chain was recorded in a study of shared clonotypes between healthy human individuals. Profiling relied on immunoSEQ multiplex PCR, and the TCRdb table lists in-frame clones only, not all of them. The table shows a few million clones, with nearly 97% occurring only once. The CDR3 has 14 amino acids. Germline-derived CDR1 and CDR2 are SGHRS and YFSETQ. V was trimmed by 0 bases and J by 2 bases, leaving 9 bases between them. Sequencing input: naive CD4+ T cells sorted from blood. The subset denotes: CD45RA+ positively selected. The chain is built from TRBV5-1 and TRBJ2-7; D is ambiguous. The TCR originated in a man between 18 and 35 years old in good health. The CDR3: CASSLASSTYEQYF. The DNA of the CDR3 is TGCGCCAGCAGCTTGGCCTCCTCAACCTACGAGCAGTACTTC.